This T cell receptor (beta chain) was obtained from a study of blood T cell repertoires in COVID-19. Across the whole study: Acute and convalescent COVID-19 samples came from the United States, Italy and Spain. Nucleic acid was either cDNA or gDNA, and it came from T cells, B-cell-depleted T cells, or PBMCs.

Authors' methods: Reference gene primer amplification gave estimated nucleated cell counts. The protocol was immunoSEQ multiplex PCR, while the TCRdb copy is restricted to in-frame clones and leaves out a portion. That table gives V, J and clone size, and the DNA gave D and trimming. The top ten clones hold about 25% of a sample with roughly 60,000 clones, more than 65% of them seen once. There are 13 residues in the CDR3. Trimming took 1 base from V and 5 from J, leaving 9 bases between them. CDR1 is GTSNPN and CDR2 is SVGIG in the germline V gene (reference sequence). V and J are TRBV30 and TRBJ1-5; D is possibly TRBD1 (5 bases). The material sequenced was peripheral blood. This TCR derives from a human donor in a cohort sampled during active COVID-19. Written as DNA, the CDR3 is TGTGCCTGGAGTGGACAGCAGGATCAGCCCCAGCATTTT. Translating gives CAWSGQQDQPQHF.